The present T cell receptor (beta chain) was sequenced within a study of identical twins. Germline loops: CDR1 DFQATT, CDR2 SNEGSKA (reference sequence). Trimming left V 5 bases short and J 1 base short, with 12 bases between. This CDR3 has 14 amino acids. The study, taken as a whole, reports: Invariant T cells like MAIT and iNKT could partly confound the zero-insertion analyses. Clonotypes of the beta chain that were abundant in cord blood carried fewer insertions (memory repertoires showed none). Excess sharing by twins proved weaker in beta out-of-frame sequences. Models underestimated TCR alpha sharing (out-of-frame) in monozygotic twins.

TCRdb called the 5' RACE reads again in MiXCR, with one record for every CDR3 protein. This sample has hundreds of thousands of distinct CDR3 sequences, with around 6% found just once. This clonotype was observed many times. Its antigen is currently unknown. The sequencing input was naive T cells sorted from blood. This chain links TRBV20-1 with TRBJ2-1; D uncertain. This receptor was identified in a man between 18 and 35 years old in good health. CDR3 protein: CSAEVSASYNEQFF. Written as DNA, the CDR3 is TGCAGTGCTGAGGTGAGCGCATCCTACAATGAGCAGTTCTTC.